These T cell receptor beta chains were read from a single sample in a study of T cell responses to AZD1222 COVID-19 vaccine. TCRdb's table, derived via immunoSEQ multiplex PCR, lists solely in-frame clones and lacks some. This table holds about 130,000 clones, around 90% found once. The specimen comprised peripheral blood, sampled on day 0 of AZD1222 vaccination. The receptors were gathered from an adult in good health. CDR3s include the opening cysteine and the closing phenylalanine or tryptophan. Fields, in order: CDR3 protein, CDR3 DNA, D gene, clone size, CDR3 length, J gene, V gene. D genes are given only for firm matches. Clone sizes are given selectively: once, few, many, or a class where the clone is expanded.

CDR3 protein: CASSIDRTGERGYTF; CDR3 DNA: TGTGCCAGTAGTATAGATCGGACAGGGGAGCGGGGCTACACCTTC; D gene: TRBD1; clone size: NA; CDR3 length: 15; J gene: TRBJ1-2; V gene: TRBV19
CDR3 protein: CASSSPLGGLYEQYF; CDR3 DNA: TGTGCCAGCAGTTCACCACTTGGGGGGCTGTACGAGCAGTACTTC; D gene: NA; clone size: NA; CDR3 length: 15; J gene: TRBJ2-7; V gene: TRBV28
CDR3 protein: CASSAANTEAFF; CDR3 DNA: TGTGCCAGCTCGGCAGCGAACACTGAAGCTTTCTTT; D gene: NA; clone size: NA; CDR3 length: 12; J gene: TRBJ1-1; V gene: TRBV18
CDR3 protein: CASSRQETQYF; CDR3 DNA: TGTGCCAGCAGCCGCCAAGAGACCCAGTACTTC; D gene: NA; clone size: NA; CDR3 length: 11; J gene: TRBJ2-5; V gene: TRBV7-6
CDR3 protein: CASSLSAGHDEKLFF; CDR3 DNA: TGTGCCAGCAGCTTGTCCGCAGGGCACGATGAAAAACTGTTTTTT; D gene: NA; clone size: NA; CDR3 length: 15; J gene: TRBJ1-4; V gene: TRBV5-5
CDR3 protein: CASSFGDSVPGELFF; CDR3 DNA: TGCGCCAGCAGCTTCGGGGACAGTGTCCCCGGGGAGCTGTTTTTT; D gene: TRBD1; clone size: few; CDR3 length: 15; J gene: TRBJ2-2; V gene: TRBV5-1
CDR3 protein: CASSLGLAGLFTDTQYF; CDR3 DNA: TGCGCCAGCAGCTTGGGTTTAGCGGGGTTATTCACAGATACGCAGTATTTT; D gene: TRBD2; clone size: NA; CDR3 length: 17; J gene: TRBJ2-3; V gene: TRBV5-1
CDR3 protein: CASSDQTRGDEKLFF; CDR3 DNA: TGTGCCAGCAGCGATCAAACGCGGGGGGACGAAAAACTGTTTTTT; D gene: NA; clone size: NA; CDR3 length: 15; J gene: TRBJ1-4; V gene: TRBV9
CDR3 protein: CASSSGGSYNEQFF; CDR3 DNA: TGTGCCAGCAGTTCCGGGGGGTCCTACAATGAGCAGTTCTTC; D gene: TRBD2; clone size: NA; CDR3 length: 14; J gene: TRBJ2-1; V gene: TRBV6-2/TRBV6-3
CDR3 protein: CASSQAGQINSPLHF; CDR3 DNA: TGTGCCAGCAGCCAAGCGGGACAGATTAATTCACCCCTCCACTTT; D gene: TRBD1; clone size: NA; CDR3 length: 15; J gene: TRBJ1-6; V gene: TRBV4-2
CDR3 protein: CASSSGPSNYGYTF; CDR3 DNA: TGTGCCAGCAGTTCCGGCCCCTCTAACTATGGCTACACCTTC; D gene: NA; clone size: few; CDR3 length: 14; J gene: TRBJ1-2; V gene: TRBV7-9
CDR3 protein: CASSLGPSNEQFF; CDR3 DNA: TGTGCCAGCAGCTTAGGGCCTAGCAATGAGCAGTTCTTC; D gene: NA; clone size: NA; CDR3 length: 13; J gene: TRBJ2-1; V gene: TRBV7-6
CDR3 protein: CASRLAGAGELFF; CDR3 DNA: TGTGCCAGCCGACTAGCAGGAGCCGGGGAGCTGTTTTTT; D gene: TRBD2; clone size: NA; CDR3 length: 13; J gene: TRBJ2-2; V gene: TRBV11-2
CDR3 protein: CASSREGINYGYTF; CDR3 DNA: TGTGCCAGCAGCCGGGAAGGGATCAACTATGGCTACACCTTC; D gene: NA; clone size: NA; CDR3 length: 14; J gene: TRBJ1-2; V gene: TRBV4-2
CDR3 protein: CASSFSGQGRDTQYF; CDR3 DNA: TGCGCCAGCAGCTTTTCGGGACAGGGGAGAGATACGCAGTATTTT; D gene: TRBD1; clone size: NA; CDR3 length: 15; J gene: TRBJ2-3; V gene: TRBV5-1
CDR3 protein: CAWSVRGGLGYTF; CDR3 DNA: TGTGCCTGGAGTGTACGTGGGGGTCTCGGCTACACCTTC; D gene: NA; clone size: NA; CDR3 length: 13; J gene: TRBJ1-2; V gene: TRBV30
CDR3 protein: CASSEGYEQYF; CDR3 DNA: TGTGCCAGCAGTGAGGGTTACGAGCAGTACTTC; D gene: NA; clone size: NA; CDR3 length: 11; J gene: TRBJ2-7; V gene: TRBV6-1
CDR3 protein: CAVGADSGNTIYF; CDR3 DNA: TGTGCTGTAGGAGCGGACTCTGGAAACACCATATATTTT; D gene: NA; clone size: once; CDR3 length: 13; J gene: TRBJ1-3; V gene: TRBV12-5
CDR3 protein: CASSSSTDTQYF; CDR3 DNA: TGTGCCAGCAGCTCAAGCACAGATACGCAGTATTTT; D gene: NA; clone size: NA; CDR3 length: 12; J gene: TRBJ2-3; V gene: TRBV7-9
CDR3 protein: CASSPGRWGGYTF; CDR3 DNA: TGTGCCAGCAGCCCGGGACGGTGGGGTGGCTACACCTTC; D gene: NA; clone size: NA; CDR3 length: 13; J gene: TRBJ1-2; V gene: TRBV13
CDR3 protein: CASSEIVVRGTQYF; CDR3 DNA: TGTGCCAGCAGTGAAATTGTGGTGCGGGGTACGCAGTATTTT; D gene: NA; clone size: once; CDR3 length: 14; J gene: TRBJ2-3; V gene: TRBV6-1
CDR3 protein: CASSLLGLSWYF; CDR3 DNA: TGTGCCAGCAGCCTACTTGGACTAAGTTGGTACTTC; D gene: NA; clone size: NA; CDR3 length: 12; J gene: TRBJ2-7; V gene: TRBV12-3/TRBV12-4
CDR3 protein: CASSSDATHEKLFF; CDR3 DNA: TGTGCCAGCAGTTCGGACGCAACCCATGAAAAACTGTTTTTT; D gene: NA; clone size: few; CDR3 length: 14; J gene: TRBJ1-4; V gene: TRBV28
CDR3 protein: CASGFRTGSTDTQYF; CDR3 DNA: TGTGCTAGTGGTTTCCGGACAGGAAGCACAGATACGCAGTATTTT; D gene: TRBD1; clone size: NA; CDR3 length: 15; J gene: TRBJ2-3; V gene: TRBV12-5